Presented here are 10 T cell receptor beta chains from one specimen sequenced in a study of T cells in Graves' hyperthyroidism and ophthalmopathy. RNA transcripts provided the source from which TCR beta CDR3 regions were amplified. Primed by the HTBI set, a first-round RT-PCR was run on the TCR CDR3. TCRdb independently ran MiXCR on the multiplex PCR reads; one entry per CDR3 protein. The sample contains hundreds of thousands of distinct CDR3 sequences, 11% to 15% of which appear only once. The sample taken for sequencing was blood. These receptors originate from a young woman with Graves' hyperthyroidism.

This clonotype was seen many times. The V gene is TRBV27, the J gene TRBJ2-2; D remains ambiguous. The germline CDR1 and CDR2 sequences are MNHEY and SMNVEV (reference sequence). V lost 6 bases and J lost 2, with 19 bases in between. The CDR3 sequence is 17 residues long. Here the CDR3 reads CASSRLGPRYNTGELFF. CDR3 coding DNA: TGTGCCAGCAGCAGGCTTGGCCCTCGGTATAACACCGGGGAGCTGTTTTTT.

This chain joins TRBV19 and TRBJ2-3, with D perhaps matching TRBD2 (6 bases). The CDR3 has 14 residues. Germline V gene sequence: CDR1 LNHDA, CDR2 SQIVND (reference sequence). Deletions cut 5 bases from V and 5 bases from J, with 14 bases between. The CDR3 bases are TGTGCCAGTAGTGACACACCCGGGGGAGATACGCAGTATTTT. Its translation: CASSDTPGGDTQYF. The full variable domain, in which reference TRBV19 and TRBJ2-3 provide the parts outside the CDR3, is DGGITQSPKYLFRKEGQNVTLSCEQNLNHDAMYWYRQDPGQGLRLIYYSQIVNDFQKGDIAEGYSVSREKKESFPLTVTSAQKNPTAFYLCASSDTPGGDTQYFGPGTRLTVL.

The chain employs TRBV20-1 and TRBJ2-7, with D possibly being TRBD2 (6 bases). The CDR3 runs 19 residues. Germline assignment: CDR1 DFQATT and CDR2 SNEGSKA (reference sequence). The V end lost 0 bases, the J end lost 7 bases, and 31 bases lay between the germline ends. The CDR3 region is CSARDLVPGAPGLIREQYF. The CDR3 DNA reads TGCAGTGCTAGAGATCTAGTACCCGGAGCGCCGGGACTGATCAGGGAGCAGTACTTC.

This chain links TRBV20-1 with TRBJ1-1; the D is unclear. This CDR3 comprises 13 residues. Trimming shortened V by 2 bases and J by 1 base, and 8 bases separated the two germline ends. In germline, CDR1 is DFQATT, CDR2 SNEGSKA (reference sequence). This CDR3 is CSARYRGNTEAFF. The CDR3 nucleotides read TGCAGTGCTAGATACCGGGGGAACACTGAAGCTTTCTTT.

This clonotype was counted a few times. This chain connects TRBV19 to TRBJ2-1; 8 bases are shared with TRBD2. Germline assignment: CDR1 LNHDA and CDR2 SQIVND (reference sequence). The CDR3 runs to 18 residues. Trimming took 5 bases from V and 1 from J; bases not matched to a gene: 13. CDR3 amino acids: CASSLQNAGTRSYNEQFF. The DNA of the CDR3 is TGTGCCAGTAGTCTACAAAACGCAGGGACTAGGTCCTACAATGAGCAGTTCTTC.

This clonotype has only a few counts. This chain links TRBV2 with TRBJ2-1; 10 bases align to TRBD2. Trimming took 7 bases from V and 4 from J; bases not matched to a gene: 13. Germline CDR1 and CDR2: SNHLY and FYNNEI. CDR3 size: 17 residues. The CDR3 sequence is CASTRASGSTIYNEQFF. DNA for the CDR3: TGTGCCAGCACCCGAGCTAGCGGGAGTACCATATACAATGAGCAGTTCTTC.

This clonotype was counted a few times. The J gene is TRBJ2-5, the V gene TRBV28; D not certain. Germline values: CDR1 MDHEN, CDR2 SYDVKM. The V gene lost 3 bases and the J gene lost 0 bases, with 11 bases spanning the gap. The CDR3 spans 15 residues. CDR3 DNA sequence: TGTGCCAGCAGTTTCAGGATGGAGTACCAAGAGACCCAGTACTTC. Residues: CASSFRMEYQETQYF.

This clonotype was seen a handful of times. The CDR3: CASSTRPSPPQHF. The CDR3 bases are TGTGCCAGCAGTACCCGACCGTCGCCGCCCCAGCATTTT. The J gene is TRBJ1-5, the V gene TRBV28; D ambiguous. CDR1 is MDHEN and CDR2 is SYDVKM in the germline V gene. The CDR3 contains 13 residues. V lost 5 bases and J lost 9, with 14 bases in between.

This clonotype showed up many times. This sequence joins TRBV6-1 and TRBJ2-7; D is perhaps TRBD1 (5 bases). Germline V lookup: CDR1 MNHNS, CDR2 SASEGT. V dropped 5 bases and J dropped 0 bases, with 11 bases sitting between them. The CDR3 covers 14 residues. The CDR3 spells CASSYKGFSYEQYF. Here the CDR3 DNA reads TGTGCCAGCAGTTATAAGGGGTTCTCCTACGAGCAGTACTTC.

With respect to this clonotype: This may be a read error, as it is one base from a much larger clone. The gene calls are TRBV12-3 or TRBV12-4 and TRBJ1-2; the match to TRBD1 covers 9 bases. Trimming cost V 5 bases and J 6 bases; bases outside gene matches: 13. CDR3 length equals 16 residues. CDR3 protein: CASSPQGTGIIDGYTF. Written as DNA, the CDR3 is TGTGCCAGCAGTCCTCAGGGGACAGGGATTATAGATGGCTACACCTTC.